This T cell receptor (beta chain) was identified in a study of blood T cell repertoires in COVID-19. The wider study: Samples came from the United States, Italy and Spain, spanning acute and convalescent COVID-19.

Patients at the Seattle site were enrolled during active infection and followed longitudinally. Germline V CDR1 and CDR2: SGHRS, YFSETQ. The CDR3 is 14 residues long. J gave up 2 bases and V 0 bases, and 1 base lay outside the gene matches. Method: immunoSEQ multiplex PCR; TCRdb's copy keeps in-frame clones and lacks some. The data show fewer than 350,000 clones, with 85% to 90% seen just once and 10% to 15% held by the top ten. This receptor was identified in a woman aged 25 to 39 with COVID-19, enrolled during active disease. The V and J genes are TRBV5-1 and TRBJ1-1, with TRBD1 identical over 7 bases. Material for sequencing was peripheral blood. The CDR3 nucleotides are TGCGCCAGCAGCTTGGCAGGGGGTAACACTGAAGCTTTCTTT. The encoded protein is CASSLAGGNTEAFF.